This T cell receptor (beta chain) was found in a study of shared clonotypes between healthy human individuals. On the study more broadly: Three plates each covered CD4 naive and memory; CD8 naive two, CD8 memory one. Study observations and caveats: Researchers found naive subsets generally carried larger estimated richness than memory subsets. Researchers sampled only blood; tissue repertoires likely differ.

The count of this clone is one. What it binds is not known. Profiled with immunoSEQ multiplex PCR; TCRdb holds only in-frame clones, not every one. Among around 2,100,000 clones listed, about 95% were seen once. CD45RO-negative cells were positively selected for CCR7, leaving out terminally differentiated effector memory CD45RA+ cells. The sequencing sample was made of naive CD8+ T cells sorted from blood. The TCR sequence derives from a man aged 18 to 30 in good health.

CDR3 in DNA: TGTGCCAGCAATGGAATCCCCTACAATGAGCAGTTCTTC. It translates to CASNGIPYNEQFF. The chain is built from TRBV2 and TRBJ2-1; D not certain. V was cut by 7 bases and J by 2 bases, with 9 bases left in between. The CDR3 consists of 13 residues. CDR1 SNHLY and CDR2 FYNNEI come from the germline V gene.